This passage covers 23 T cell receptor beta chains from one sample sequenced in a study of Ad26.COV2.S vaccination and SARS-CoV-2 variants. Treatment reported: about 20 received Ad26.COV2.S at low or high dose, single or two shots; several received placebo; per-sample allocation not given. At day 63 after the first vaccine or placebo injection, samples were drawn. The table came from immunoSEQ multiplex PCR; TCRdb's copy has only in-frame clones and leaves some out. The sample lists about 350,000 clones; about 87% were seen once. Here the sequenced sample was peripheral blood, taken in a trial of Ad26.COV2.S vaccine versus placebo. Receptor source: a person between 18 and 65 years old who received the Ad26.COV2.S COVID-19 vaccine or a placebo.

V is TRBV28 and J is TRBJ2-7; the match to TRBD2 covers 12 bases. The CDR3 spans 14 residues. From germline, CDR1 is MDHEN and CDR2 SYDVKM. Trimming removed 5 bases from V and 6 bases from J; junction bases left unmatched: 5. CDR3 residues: CASSTGLAGFEQYF. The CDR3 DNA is TGTGCCAGCAGTACTGGACTAGCGGGGTTCGAGCAGTACTTC.

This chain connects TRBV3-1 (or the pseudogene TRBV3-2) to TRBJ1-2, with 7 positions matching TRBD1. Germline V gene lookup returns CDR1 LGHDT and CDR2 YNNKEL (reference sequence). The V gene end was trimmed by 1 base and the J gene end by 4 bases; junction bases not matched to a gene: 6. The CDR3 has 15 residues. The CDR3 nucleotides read TGTGCCAGCAGCCAAGGTTACCAGGGGGGCTATGGCTACACCTTC. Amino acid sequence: CASSQGYQGGYGYTF.

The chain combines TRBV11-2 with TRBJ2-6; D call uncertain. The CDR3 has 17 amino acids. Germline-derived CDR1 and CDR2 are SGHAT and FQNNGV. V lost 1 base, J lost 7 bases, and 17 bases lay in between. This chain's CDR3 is CASSLGQDTRPANVLTF. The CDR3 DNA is TGTGCCAGCAGCTTAGGCCAAGATACCCGCCCCGCCAACGTCCTGACTTTC. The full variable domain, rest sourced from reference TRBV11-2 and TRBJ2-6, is EAGVAQSPRYKIIEKRQSVAFWCNPISGHATLYWYQQILGQGPKLLIQFQNNGVVDDSQLPKDRFSAERLKGVDSTLKIQPAKLEDSAVYLCASSLGQDTRPANVLTFGAGSRLTVL.

For the CDR3, the DNA is TGTGCCAGCAGCTCGCACCGGGGCCCCGGGCATACGCAGTATTTT. Residues: CASSSHRGPGHTQYF. The V and J genes are TRBV7-8 and TRBJ2-3; tentatively, D is TRBD1 or TRBD2 (5 bases each). The CDR3 is made up of 15 amino acids. The germline V and J ends were trimmed by 4 bases and 7 bases, with 18 bases remaining between them. The V gene's germline CDR1 is SGHVS and CDR2 FQNEAQ.

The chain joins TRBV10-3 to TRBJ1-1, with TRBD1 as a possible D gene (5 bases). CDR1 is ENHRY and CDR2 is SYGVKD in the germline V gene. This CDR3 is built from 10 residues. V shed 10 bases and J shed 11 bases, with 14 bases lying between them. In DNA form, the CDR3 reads TGTGCCACCTGGGGGTCGGAGGCTTTCTTT. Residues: CATWGSEAFF.

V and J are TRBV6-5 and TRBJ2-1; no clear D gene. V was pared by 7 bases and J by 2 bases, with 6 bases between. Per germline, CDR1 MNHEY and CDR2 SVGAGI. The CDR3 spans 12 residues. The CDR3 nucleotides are TGTGCCAGCATATCGACCTACAATGAGCAGTTCTTC. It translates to CASISTYNEQFF.

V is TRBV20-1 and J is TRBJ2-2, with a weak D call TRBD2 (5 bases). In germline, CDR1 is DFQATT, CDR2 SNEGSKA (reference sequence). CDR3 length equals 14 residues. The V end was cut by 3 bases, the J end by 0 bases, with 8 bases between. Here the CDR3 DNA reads TGCAGTGCTAGTAATAGCGCGAACACCGGGGAGCTGTTTTTT. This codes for CSASNSANTGELFF.

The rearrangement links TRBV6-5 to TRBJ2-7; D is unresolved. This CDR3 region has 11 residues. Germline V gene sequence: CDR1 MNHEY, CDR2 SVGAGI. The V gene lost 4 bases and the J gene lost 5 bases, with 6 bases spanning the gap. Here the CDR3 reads CASSSHDEQYF. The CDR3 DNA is TGTGCCAGCAGTTCCCATGACGAGCAGTACTTC.

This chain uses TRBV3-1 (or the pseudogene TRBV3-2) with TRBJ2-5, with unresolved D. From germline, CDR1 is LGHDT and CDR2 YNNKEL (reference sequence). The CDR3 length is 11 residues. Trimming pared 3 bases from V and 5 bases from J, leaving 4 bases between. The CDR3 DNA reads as TGTGCCAGCAGCCACGGGGAGACCCAGTACTTC. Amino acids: CASSHGETQYF.

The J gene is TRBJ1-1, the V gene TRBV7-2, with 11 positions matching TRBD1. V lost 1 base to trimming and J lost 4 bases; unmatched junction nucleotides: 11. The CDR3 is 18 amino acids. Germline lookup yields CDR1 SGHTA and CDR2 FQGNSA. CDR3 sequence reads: CASSLGKGPGQGVTEAFF. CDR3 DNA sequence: TGTGCCAGCAGCTTAGGTAAGGGGCCGGGACAGGGGGTCACTGAAGCTTTCTTT.

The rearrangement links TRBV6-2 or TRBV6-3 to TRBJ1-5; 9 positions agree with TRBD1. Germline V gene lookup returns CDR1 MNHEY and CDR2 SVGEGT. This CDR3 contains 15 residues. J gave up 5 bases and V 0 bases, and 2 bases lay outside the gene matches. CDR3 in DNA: TGTGCCAGCAGTTACTCGAGGGACAGGGATCAGCCCCAGCATTTT. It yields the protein CASSYSRDRDQPQHF.

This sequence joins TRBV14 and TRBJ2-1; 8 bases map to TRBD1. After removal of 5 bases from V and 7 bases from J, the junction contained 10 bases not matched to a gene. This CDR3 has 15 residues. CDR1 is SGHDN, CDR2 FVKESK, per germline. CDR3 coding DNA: TGTGCCAGCAGCGAGGACAGGGTTCGTAGGAATGAGCAGTTCTTC. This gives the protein CASSEDRVRRNEQFF.

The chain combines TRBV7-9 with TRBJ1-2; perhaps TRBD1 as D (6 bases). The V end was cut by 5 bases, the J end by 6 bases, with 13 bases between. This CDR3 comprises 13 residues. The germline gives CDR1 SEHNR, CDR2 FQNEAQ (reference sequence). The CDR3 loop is CASSLGQTDGYTF. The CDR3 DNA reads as TGTGCCAGCAGCCTCGGACAGACAGATGGCTACACCTTC.

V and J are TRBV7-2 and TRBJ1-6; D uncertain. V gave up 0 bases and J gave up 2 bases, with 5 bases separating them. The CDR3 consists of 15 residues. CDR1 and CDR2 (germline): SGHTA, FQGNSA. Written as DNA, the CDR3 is TGTGCCAGCAGCTTAGCGTCCACCTATAATTCACCCCTCCACTTT. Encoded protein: CASSLASTYNSPLHF.

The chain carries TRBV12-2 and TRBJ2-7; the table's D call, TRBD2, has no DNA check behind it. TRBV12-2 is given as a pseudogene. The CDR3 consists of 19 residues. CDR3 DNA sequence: TGTGCAAGTCGATTCACCGGGACTAGCGGATCACCCTACACCTACGAGCAGTACTTC. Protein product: CASRFTGTSGSPYTYEQYF.

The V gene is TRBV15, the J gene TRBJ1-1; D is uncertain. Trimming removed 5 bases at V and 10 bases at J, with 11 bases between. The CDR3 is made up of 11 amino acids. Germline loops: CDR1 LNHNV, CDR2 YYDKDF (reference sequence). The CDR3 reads CATSPGRRAFF. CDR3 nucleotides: TGTGCCACCAGCCCGGGCCGCCGAGCTTTCTTT.

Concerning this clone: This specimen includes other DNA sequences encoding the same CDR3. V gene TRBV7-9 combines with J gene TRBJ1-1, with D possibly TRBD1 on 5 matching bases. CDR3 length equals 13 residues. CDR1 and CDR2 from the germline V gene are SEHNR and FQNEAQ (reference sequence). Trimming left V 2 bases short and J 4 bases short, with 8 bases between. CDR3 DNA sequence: TGTGCCAGCAGCTTATCAGGGACCACTGAAGCTTTCTTT. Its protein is CASSLSGTTEAFF.

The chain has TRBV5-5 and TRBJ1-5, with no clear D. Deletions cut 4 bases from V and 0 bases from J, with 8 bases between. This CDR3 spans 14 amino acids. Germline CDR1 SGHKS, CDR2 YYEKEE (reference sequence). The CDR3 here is CASSPPNSNQPQHF. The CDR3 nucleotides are TGTGCCAGCAGCCCCCCTAATAGCAATCAGCCCCAGCATTTT.

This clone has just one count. CDR3 in DNA: TGCAGCGCAGAAGAGAGGGGAAGCACAGATACGCAGTATTTT. Protein sequence: CSAEERGSTDTQYF. This chain connects TRBV29-1 to TRBJ2-3; D may correspond to TRBD1 or TRBD2 (5 bases each). CDR1 is SQVTM and CDR2 is ANQGSEA in the germline V gene. This CDR3 has 14 residues. Deletions cut 7 bases from V and 0 bases from J, with 14 bases between.

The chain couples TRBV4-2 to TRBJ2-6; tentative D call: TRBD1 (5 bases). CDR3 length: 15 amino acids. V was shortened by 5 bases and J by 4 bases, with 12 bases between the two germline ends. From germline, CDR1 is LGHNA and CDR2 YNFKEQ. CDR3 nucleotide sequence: TGTGCCAGCAGCGGACCAGGGCCGGGGGCCAACGTCCTGACTTTC. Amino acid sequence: CASSGPGPGANVLTF.

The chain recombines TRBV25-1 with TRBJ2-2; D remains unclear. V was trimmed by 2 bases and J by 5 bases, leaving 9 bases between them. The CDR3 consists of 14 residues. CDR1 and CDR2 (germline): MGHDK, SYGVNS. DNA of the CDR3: TGTGCCAGCAGTGAACGACGATCGACCGGGGAGCTGTTTTTT. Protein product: CASSERRSTGELFF. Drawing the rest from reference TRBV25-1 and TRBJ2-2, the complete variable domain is EADIYQTPRYLVIGTGKKITLECSQTMGHDKMYWYQQDPGMELHLIHYSYGVNSTEKGDLSSESTVSRIRTEHFPLTLESARPSHTSQYLCASSERRSTGELFFGEGSRLTVL.

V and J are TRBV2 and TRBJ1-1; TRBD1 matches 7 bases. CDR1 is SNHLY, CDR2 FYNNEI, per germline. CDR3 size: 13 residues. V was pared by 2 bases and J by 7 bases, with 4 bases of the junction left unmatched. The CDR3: CASSESRDSEAFF. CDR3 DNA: TGTGCCAGCAGTGAAAGCCGGGACAGTGAAGCTTTCTTT.

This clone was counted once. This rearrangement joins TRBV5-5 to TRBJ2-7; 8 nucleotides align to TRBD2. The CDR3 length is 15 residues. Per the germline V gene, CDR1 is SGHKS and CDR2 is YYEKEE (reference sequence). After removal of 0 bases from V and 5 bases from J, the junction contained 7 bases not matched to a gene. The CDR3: CASSLVSGDFNEQYF. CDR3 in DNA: TGTGCCAGCAGCTTGGTTAGCGGGGACTTTAACGAGCAGTACTTC.